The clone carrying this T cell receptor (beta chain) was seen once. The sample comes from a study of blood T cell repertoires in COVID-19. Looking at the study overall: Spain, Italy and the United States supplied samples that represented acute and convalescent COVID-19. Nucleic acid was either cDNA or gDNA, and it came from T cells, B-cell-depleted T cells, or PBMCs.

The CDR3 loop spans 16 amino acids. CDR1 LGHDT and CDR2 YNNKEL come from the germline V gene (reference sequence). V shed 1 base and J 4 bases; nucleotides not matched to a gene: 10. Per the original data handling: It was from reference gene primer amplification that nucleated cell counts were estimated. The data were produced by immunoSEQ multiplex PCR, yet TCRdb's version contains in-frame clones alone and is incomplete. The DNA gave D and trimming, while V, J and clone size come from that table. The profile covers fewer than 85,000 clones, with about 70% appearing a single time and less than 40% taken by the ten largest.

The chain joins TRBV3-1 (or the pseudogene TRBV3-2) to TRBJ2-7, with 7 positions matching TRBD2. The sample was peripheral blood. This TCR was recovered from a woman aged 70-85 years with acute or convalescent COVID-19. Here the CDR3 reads CASSQAPGGQRYEQYF. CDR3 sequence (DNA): TGTGCCAGCAGCCAAGCCCCGGGAGGACAACGATACGAGCAGTACTTC.